These T cell receptor beta chains were read from a single sample in a study of beta chain features in type 1 diabetes. Repertoires were generated with immunoSEQ multiplex PCR, while TCRdb's copy carries only in-frame clones and drops some. The table has under 400,000 clones, about 12% seen once. The specimen was naive CD4+ T cells from blood. The source of these receptors is a woman younger than 30 with type 1 diabetes. Both conserved end residues are part of each CDR3. D genes are given only for firm matches. The listing skips clone size in some rows; elsewhere it reads once, few, many or a size class.

v_call: TRBV9; d_call: NA; j_call: TRBJ2-1; clone_size: few; cdr3_aa: CASALIAAPYNEQFF; cdr3_nt: TGTGCCAGCGCCTTAATAGCGGCACCCTACAATGAGCAGTTCTTC
v_call: TRBV7-2; d_call: TRBD1; j_call: TRBJ2-5; clone_size: few; cdr3_aa: CASSLGGTAQETQYF; cdr3_nt: TGTGCCAGCAGCTTAGGGGGGACAGCTCAAGAGACCCAGTACTTC
v_call: TRBV10-3; d_call: TRBD2; j_call: TRBJ2-6; clone_size: NA; cdr3_aa: CAISVGGAGANVLTF; cdr3_nt: TGTGCCATCAGTGTGGGGGGGGCTGGGGCCAACGTCCTGACTTTC
v_call: TRBV6-5; d_call: NA; j_call: TRBJ1-4; clone_size: once; cdr3_aa: CANPLGTRGEKLFF; cdr3_nt: TGTGCCAACCCGCTCGGGACGCGGGGTGAAAAACTGTTTTTT
v_call: TRBV15; d_call: NA; j_call: TRBJ2-4; clone_size: few; cdr3_aa: CATSREAENIQYF; cdr3_nt: TGTGCCACCAGCAGAGAGGCCGAAAACATTCAGTACTTC
v_call: TRBV7-3; d_call: TRBD2; j_call: TRBJ2-1; clone_size: few; cdr3_aa: CASSQQPSGIGNEQFF; cdr3_nt: TGTGCCAGCAGCCAACAACCTAGCGGGATCGGCAATGAGCAGTTCTTC
v_call: TRBV13; d_call: NA; j_call: TRBJ2-7; clone_size: NA; cdr3_aa: CASSSDRDYEQYF; cdr3_nt: TGTGCCAGCAGTTCGGACAGAGACTACGAGCAGTACTTC
v_call: TRBV5-5; d_call: NA; j_call: TRBJ1-2; clone_size: few; cdr3_aa: CASSFYRDGYTF; cdr3_nt: TGTGCCAGCAGCTTCTACAGGGATGGCTACACCTTC
v_call: TRBV30; d_call: TRBD1; j_call: TRBJ1-1; clone_size: NA; cdr3_aa: CAWTARDRAGFTEAFF; cdr3_nt: TGTGCCTGGACAGCCCGGGACAGGGCGGGGTTCACTGAAGCTTTCTTT
v_call: TRBV9; d_call: NA; j_call: TRBJ2-5; clone_size: few; cdr3_aa: CASSVRSGRETQYF; cdr3_nt: TGTGCCAGCAGCGTAAGGAGCGGCCGGGAGACCCAGTACTTC
v_call: TRBV2; d_call: NA; j_call: TRBJ2-3; clone_size: NA; cdr3_aa: CASSGLTDTQYF; cdr3_nt: TGTGCCAGCAGTGGGCTCACAGATACGCAGTATTTT
v_call: TRBV21-1; d_call: NA; j_call: TRBJ2-5; clone_size: few; cdr3_aa: CASSSRGTAPGEQYF; cdr3_nt: TGTGCCAGCAGCTCCCGGGGGACGGCCCCCGGGGAGCAGTACTTC
v_call: TRBV30; d_call: NA; j_call: TRBJ2-1; clone_size: few; cdr3_aa: CAWSAGWGRVEQFF; cdr3_nt: TGTGCCTGGAGTGCGGGTTGGGGGCGTGTTGAGCAGTTCTTC
v_call: TRBV5-1; d_call: TRBD2; j_call: TRBJ2-3; clone_size: few; cdr3_aa: CASSSGLAGVSDTQYF; cdr3_nt: TGCGCCAGCAGCTCTGGACTAGCGGGAGTTTCTGATACGCAGTATTTT
v_call: TRBV5-5; d_call: TRBD1; j_call: TRBJ1-2; clone_size: NA; cdr3_aa: CASSSFGQGRDYGYTF; cdr3_nt: TGTGCCAGCAGCTCCTTTGGACAGGGGAGGGACTATGGCTACACCTTC
v_call: TRBV7-6; d_call: NA; j_call: TRBJ2-1; clone_size: few; cdr3_aa: CASSLDRRQFF; cdr3_nt: TGTGCCAGCAGCTTAGACCGGAGGCAGTTCTTC
v_call: TRBV29-1; d_call: NA; j_call: TRBJ2-1; clone_size: NA; cdr3_aa: CSVVPSSNEQFF; cdr3_nt: TGCAGCGTTGTACCGAGTAGCAATGAGCAGTTCTTC
v_call: TRBV2; d_call: NA; j_call: TRBJ2-7; clone_size: few; cdr3_aa: CASSERGFRGEQYF; cdr3_nt: TGTGCCAGCAGTGAAAGAGGTTTCAGAGGGGAGCAGTACTTC
v_call: TRBV6-6; d_call: NA; j_call: TRBJ2-1; clone_size: few; cdr3_aa: CASSYSNGDNEQFF; cdr3_nt: TGTGCCAGCAGTTACTCGAACGGGGACAATGAGCAGTTCTTC
v_call: TRBV11-2; d_call: NA; j_call: TRBJ1-5; clone_size: few; cdr3_aa: CASSLDRSASQHF; cdr3_nt: TGTGCCAGCAGCTTAGATCGATCAGCGTCCCAGCATTTT
v_call: TRBV29-1; d_call: NA; j_call: TRBJ1-3; clone_size: NA; cdr3_aa: CSARVSGALGNTIYF; cdr3_nt: TGCAGCGCCCGGGTGAGCGGGGCCCTGGGAAACACCATATATTTT
v_call: TRBV6-4; d_call: TRBD1; j_call: TRBJ2-3; clone_size: few; cdr3_aa: CASSVGTGLIDTQYF; cdr3_nt: TGTGCCAGCAGTGTCGGGACAGGGCTTATAGATACGCAGTATTTT
v_call: TRBV7-2; d_call: TRBD1; j_call: TRBJ2-4; clone_size: NA; cdr3_aa: CANGTGDTGSSKNIQYF; cdr3_nt: TGTGCCAACGGGACAGGGGACACCGGCTCTTCCAAAAACATTCAGTACTTC
v_call: TRBV7-9; d_call: TRBD1; j_call: TRBJ1-4; clone_size: few; cdr3_aa: CASSLTPGQGLTNEKLFF; cdr3_nt: TGTGCCAGCAGCTTAACACCCGGACAGGGCCTAACTAATGAAAAACTGTTTTTT
v_call: TRBV18; d_call: NA; j_call: TRBJ1-5; clone_size: NA; cdr3_aa: CASSPIPGDQPQHF; cdr3_nt: TGTGCCAGCTCACCAATCCCAGGGGATCAGCCCCAGCATTTT
v_call: TRBV9; d_call: NA; j_call: TRBJ1-3; clone_size: few; cdr3_aa: CASSVESSGNTIYF; cdr3_nt: TGTGCCAGCAGCGTAGAGAGCTCTGGAAACACCATATATTTT
v_call: TRBV7-2; d_call: TRBD2; j_call: TRBJ2-5; clone_size: NA; cdr3_aa: CASIQTGGGETQYF; cdr3_nt: TGTGCCAGCATACAAACGGGGGGTGGGGAGACCCAGTACTTC
v_call: TRBV19; d_call: NA; j_call: TRBJ1-2; clone_size: NA; cdr3_aa: CASNRRADGYTF; cdr3_nt: TGTGCCAGTAATAGGCGCGCGGATGGCTACACCTTC
v_call: TRBV7-9; d_call: NA; j_call: TRBJ2-3; clone_size: NA; cdr3_aa: CASSRDFTDTQYF; cdr3_nt: TGTGCCAGCAGCCGGGACTTCACAGATACGCAGTATTTT
v_call: TRBV30; d_call: NA; j_call: TRBJ2-1; clone_size: few; cdr3_aa: CAWSVRYEQFF; cdr3_nt: TGTGCCTGGAGTGTGCGATATGAGCAGTTCTTC
v_call: TRBV7-8; d_call: NA; j_call: TRBJ2-1; clone_size: NA; cdr3_aa: CASSYGGTVEQFF; cdr3_nt: TGTGCCAGCAGCTACGGGGGAACGGTTGAGCAGTTCTTC
v_call: TRBV29-1; d_call: NA; j_call: TRBJ1-2; clone_size: NA; cdr3_aa: CSVVARLFDPGGYTF; cdr3_nt: TGCAGCGTTGTAGCTAGACTCTTCGACCCCGGCGGCTACACCTTC
v_call: TRBV15; d_call: NA; j_call: TRBJ2-7; clone_size: few; cdr3_aa: CATSRDGARQYF; cdr3_nt: TGTGCCACCAGCAGAGATGGCGCTAGGCAGTACTTC
v_call: TRBV9; d_call: TRBD2; j_call: TRBJ2-5; clone_size: NA; cdr3_aa: CASSVGGGLGETQYF; cdr3_nt: TGTGCCAGCAGCGTCGGCGGGGGATTGGGAGAGACCCAGTACTTC
v_call: TRBV7-3; d_call: NA; j_call: TRBJ2-1; clone_size: few; cdr3_aa: CASSDLFRRSYNEQFF; cdr3_nt: TGTGCCAGCAGCGATCTGTTCAGGAGGTCCTACAATGAGCAGTTCTTC
v_call: TRBV4-3; d_call: NA; j_call: TRBJ1-3; clone_size: NA; cdr3_aa: CASSQDRGRFGNTIYF; cdr3_nt: TGCGCCAGCAGCCAAGACAGGGGAAGGTTCGGAAACACCATATATTTT
v_call: TRBV4-3; d_call: TRBD1; j_call: TRBJ1-2; clone_size: NA; cdr3_aa: CASSQADRGYGYTF; cdr3_nt: TGCGCCAGCAGCCAAGCGGACAGGGGATATGGCTACACCTTC
v_call: TRBV9; d_call: NA; j_call: TRBJ2-1; clone_size: NA; cdr3_aa: CASSVSFHEQFF; cdr3_nt: TGTGCCAGCAGCGTGTCCTTTCATGAGCAGTTCTTC
v_call: TRBV7-9; d_call: NA; j_call: TRBJ1-2; clone_size: NA; cdr3_aa: CASSRHRGGYTF; cdr3_nt: TGTGCCAGCAGCCGACACCGTGGGGGCTACACCTTC
v_call: TRBV7-2; d_call: TRBD1; j_call: TRBJ2-7; clone_size: NA; cdr3_aa: CASSLYRDRGYEQYF; cdr3_nt: TGTGCCAGCAGCTTATACCGGGACAGGGGCTACGAGCAGTACTTC
v_call: TRBV7-9; d_call: NA; j_call: TRBJ2-7; clone_size: few; cdr3_aa: CASTLVRGLSEGIHEQYF; cdr3_nt: TGTGCCAGCACACTGGTACGGGGACTCTCGGAAGGGATACACGAGCAGTACTTC
v_call: TRBV9; d_call: TRBD2; j_call: TRBJ2-5; clone_size: NA; cdr3_aa: CASSETGTSLETQYF; cdr3_nt: TGTGCCAGCAGCGAAACCGGGACTAGTCTGGAGACCCAGTACTTC
v_call: TRBV9; d_call: TRBD2; j_call: TRBJ2-3; clone_size: few; cdr3_aa: CASSVGTSGPDTQYF; cdr3_nt: TGTGCCAGCAGCGTCGGGACTAGCGGTCCAGATACGCAGTATTTT
v_call: TRBV29-1; d_call: TRBD1; j_call: TRBJ1-2; clone_size: NA; cdr3_aa: CSVEGGQENYGYTF; cdr3_nt: TGCAGCGTTGAAGGGGGACAGGAGAACTATGGCTACACCTTC
v_call: TRBV10-3; d_call: NA; j_call: TRBJ2-3; clone_size: NA; cdr3_aa: CAISPDYPGTDTQYF; cdr3_nt: TGTGCCATCAGTCCGGACTATCCTGGCACAGATACGCAGTATTTT
v_call: TRBV6-1; d_call: NA; j_call: TRBJ1-5; clone_size: NA; cdr3_aa: CASSEGRTSNQPQHF; cdr3_nt: TGTGCCAGCAGTGAAGGCAGGACAAGCAATCAGCCCCAGCATTTT
v_call: TRBV7-9; d_call: NA; j_call: TRBJ2-1; clone_size: few; cdr3_aa: CASSPTRGAGYNEQFF; cdr3_nt: TGTGCCAGCAGCCCAACCCGGGGGGCAGGCTACAATGAGCAGTTCTTC
v_call: TRBV27; d_call: TRBD1; j_call: TRBJ1-6; clone_size: NA; cdr3_aa: CASRTTGQGFPLHF; cdr3_nt: TGTGCCAGCCGAACTACCGGACAGGGTTTTCCTCTCCACTTT
v_call: TRBV5-4; d_call: TRBD1; j_call: TRBJ2-1; clone_size: NA; cdr3_aa: CASRGQGRGSYNEQFF; cdr3_nt: TGTGCCAGCAGGGGACAGGGGCGGGGTTCCTACAATGAGCAGTTCTTC
v_call: TRBV4-3; d_call: NA; j_call: TRBJ2-5; clone_size: NA; cdr3_aa: CASSQGPHGETQYF; cdr3_nt: TGCGCCAGCAGCCAAGGGCCGCACGGGGAGACCCAGTACTTC
v_call: TRBV18; d_call: NA; j_call: TRBJ1-1; clone_size: NA; cdr3_aa: CASSQVQGVTNTEAFF; cdr3_nt: TGTGCCAGCTCACAAGTCCAAGGGGTGACGAACACTGAAGCTTTCTTT
v_call: TRBV4-3; d_call: TRBD1; j_call: TRBJ2-7; clone_size: few; cdr3_aa: CASSQAAPGGLGGQYF; cdr3_nt: TGCGCCAGCAGCCAAGCGGCGCCAGGGGGTCTGGGCGGGCAGTACTTC
v_call: TRBV29-1; d_call: NA; j_call: TRBJ1-1; clone_size: NA; cdr3_aa: CSVYGGNTEAFF; cdr3_nt: TGCAGCGTGTACGGGGGGAACACTGAAGCTTTCTTT
v_call: TRBV28; d_call: NA; j_call: TRBJ1-1; clone_size: NA; cdr3_aa: CASSNTGNTEAFF; cdr3_nt: TGTGCCAGCAGCAATACAGGGAACACTGAAGCTTTCTTT
v_call: TRBV2; d_call: NA; j_call: TRBJ2-1; clone_size: few; cdr3_aa: CASSEGSVRVF; cdr3_nt: TGTGCCAGCAGTGAAGGTTCAGTACGTGTCTTC